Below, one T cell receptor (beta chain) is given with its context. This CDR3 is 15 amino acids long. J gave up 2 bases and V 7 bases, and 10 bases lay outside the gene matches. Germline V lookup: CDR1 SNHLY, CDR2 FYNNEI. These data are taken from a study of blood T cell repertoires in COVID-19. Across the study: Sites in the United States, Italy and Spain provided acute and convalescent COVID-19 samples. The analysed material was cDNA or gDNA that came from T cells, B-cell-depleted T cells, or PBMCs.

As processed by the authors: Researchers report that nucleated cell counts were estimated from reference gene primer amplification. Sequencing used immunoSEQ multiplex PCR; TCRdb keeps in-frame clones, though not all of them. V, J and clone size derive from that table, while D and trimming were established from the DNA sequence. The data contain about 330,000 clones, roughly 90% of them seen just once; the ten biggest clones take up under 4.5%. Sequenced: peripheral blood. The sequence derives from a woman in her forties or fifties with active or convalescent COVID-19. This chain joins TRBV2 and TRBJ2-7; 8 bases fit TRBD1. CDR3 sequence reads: CASNPLTGVTYEQYF. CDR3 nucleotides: TGTGCCAGCAATCCGTTGACAGGGGTAACCTACGAGCAGTACTTC. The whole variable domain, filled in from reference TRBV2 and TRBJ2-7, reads EPEVTQTPSHQVTQMGQEVILRCVPISNHLYFYWYRQILGQKVEFLVSFYNNEISEKSEIFDDQFSVERPDGSNFTLKIRSTKLEDSAMYFCASNPLTGVTYEQYFGPGTRLTVT.